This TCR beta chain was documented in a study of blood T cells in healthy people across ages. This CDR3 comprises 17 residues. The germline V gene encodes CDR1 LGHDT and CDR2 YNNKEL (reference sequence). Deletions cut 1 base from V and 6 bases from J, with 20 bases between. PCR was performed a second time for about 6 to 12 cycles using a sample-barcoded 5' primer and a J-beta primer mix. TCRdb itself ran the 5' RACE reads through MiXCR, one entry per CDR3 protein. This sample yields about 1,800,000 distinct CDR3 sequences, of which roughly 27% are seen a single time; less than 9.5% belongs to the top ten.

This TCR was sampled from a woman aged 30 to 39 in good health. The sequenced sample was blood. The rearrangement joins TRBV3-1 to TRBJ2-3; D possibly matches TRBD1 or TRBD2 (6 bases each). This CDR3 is CASSQVRRGESWDTQYF. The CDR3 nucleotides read TGTGCCAGCAGCCAAGTCCGGAGGGGGGAGTCGTGGGATACGCAGTATTTT.